The source of this T cell receptor (beta chain) is a study of technical replicates of blood from several donors. Generated by immunoSEQ multiplex PCR, the TCRdb table keeps only in-frame clones and is missing some. Of about 16,000 clones listed, approximately 87% were seen once; the top ten hold approximately 13%. Per germline, CDR1 LGHNA and CDR2 YNFKEQ. Deletions cut 2 bases from V and 0 bases from J, with 11 bases between. CDR3 length equals 15 residues. The TCR comes from a human donor in good health. Sample: PBMCs. The rearrangement uses TRBV4-2 and TRBJ2-7, with a tentative D call TRBD1 (6 bases). Here the CDR3 reads CASSQLGTTSYEQYF. The DNA for the CDR3 is TGTGCCAGCAGCCAACTCGGGACAACCTCCTACGAGCAGTACTTC.